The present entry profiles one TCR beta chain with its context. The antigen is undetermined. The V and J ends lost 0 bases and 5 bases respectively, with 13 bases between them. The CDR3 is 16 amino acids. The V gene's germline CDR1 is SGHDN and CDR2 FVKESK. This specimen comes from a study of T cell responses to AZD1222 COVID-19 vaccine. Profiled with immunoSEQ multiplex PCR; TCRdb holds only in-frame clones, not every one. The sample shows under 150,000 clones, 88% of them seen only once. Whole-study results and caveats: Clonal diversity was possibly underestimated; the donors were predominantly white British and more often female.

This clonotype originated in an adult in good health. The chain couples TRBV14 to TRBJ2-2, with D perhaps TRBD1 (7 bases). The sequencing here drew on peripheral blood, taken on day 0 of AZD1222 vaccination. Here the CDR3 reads CASSQDRGTLTGELFF. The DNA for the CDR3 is TGTGCCAGCAGCCAAGACAGGGGGACTCTGACCGGGGAGCTGTTTTTT.